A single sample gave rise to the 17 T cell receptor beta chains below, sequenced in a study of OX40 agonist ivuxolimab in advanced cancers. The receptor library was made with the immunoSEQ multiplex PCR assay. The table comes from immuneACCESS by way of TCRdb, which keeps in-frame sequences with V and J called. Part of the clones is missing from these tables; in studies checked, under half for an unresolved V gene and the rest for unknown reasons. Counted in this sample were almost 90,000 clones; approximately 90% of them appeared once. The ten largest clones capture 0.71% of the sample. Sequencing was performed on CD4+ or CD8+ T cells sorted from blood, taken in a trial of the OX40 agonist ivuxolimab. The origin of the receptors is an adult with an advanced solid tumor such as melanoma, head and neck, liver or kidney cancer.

The CDR3 is CASSLRQGMNTEAFF. DNA for the CDR3: TGTGCCAGCAGCTTAAGACAGGGGATGAACACTGAAGCTTTCTTT. The V gene is TRBV7-9, the J gene TRBJ1-1; TRBD1 agrees at 8 bases. Trimming at V came to 2 bases and at J to 0 bases, leaving 2 bases not matched to a gene. This CDR3 has 15 residues. Germline V gives CDR1 SEHNR, CDR2 FQNEAQ (reference sequence).

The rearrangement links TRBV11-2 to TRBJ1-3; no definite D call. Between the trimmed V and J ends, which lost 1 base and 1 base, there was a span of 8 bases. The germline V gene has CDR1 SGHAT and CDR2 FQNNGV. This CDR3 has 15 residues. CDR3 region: CASSLVAGSGNTIYF. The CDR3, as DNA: TGTGCCAGCAGCTTAGTCGCCGGGTCTGGAAACACCATATATTTT.

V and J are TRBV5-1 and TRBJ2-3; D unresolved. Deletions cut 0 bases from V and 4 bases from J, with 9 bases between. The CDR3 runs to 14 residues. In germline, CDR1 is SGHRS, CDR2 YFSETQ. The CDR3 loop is CASSLAQTADTQYF. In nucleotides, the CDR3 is TGCGCCAGCAGCTTGGCCCAGACGGCAGATACGCAGTATTTT.

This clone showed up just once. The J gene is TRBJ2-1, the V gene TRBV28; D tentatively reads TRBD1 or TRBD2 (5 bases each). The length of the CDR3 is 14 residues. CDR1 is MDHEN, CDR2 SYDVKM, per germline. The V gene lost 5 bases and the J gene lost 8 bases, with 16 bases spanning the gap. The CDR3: CASSAFGAGYEQFF. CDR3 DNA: TGTGCCAGCAGTGCCTTCGGGGCAGGATATGAGCAGTTCTTC.

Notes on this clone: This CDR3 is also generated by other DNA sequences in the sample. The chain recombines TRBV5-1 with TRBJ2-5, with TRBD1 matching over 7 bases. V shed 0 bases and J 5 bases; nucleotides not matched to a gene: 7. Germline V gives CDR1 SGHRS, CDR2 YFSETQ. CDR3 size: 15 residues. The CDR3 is CASSLEPGGQETQYF. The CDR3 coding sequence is TGCGCCAGCAGCTTGGAGCCAGGGGGTCAGGAGACCCAGTACTTC.

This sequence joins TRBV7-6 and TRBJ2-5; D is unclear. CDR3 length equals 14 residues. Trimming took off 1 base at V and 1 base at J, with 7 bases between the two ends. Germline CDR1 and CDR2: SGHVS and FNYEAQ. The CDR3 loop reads CASSLGTSQETQYF. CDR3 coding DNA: TGTGCCAGCAGCTTAGGGACGAGCCAAGAGACCCAGTACTTC.

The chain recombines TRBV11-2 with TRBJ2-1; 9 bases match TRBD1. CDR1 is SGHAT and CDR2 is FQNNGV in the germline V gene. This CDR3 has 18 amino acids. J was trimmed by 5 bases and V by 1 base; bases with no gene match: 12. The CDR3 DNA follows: TGTGCCAGCAGCTTAGCCCCCCTTGGGGGACAGGGTAACAATGAGCAGTTCTTC. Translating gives CASSLAPLGGQGNNEQFF.

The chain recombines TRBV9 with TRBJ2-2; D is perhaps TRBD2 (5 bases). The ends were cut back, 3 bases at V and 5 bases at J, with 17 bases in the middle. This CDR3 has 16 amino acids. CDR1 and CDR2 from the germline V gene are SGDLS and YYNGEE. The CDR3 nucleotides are TGTGCCAGCAGCGACGAGCGGCAGTTTAATACCGGGGAGCTGTTTTTT. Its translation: CASSDERQFNTGELFF.

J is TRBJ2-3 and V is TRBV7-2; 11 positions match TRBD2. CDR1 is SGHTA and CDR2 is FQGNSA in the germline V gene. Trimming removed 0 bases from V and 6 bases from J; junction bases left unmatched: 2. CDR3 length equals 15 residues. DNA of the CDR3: TGTGCCAGCAGCTTAGCTAGCGGGAGGGATGATACGCAGTATTTT. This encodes CASSLASGRDDTQYF.

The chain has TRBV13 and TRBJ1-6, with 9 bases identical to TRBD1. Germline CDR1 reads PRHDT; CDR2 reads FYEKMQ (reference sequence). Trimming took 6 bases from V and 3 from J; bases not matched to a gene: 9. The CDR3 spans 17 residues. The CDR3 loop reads CASRRGQGMFYNSPLHF. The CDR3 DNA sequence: TGTGCCAGCAGACGAGGACAGGGGATGTTCTATAATTCACCCCTCCACTTT.

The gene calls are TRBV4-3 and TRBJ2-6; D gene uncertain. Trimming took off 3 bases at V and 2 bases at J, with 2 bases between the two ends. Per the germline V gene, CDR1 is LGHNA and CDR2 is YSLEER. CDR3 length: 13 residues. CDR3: CASSQTGANVLTF. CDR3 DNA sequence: TGCGCCAGCAGCCAGACTGGGGCCAACGTCCTGACTTTC.

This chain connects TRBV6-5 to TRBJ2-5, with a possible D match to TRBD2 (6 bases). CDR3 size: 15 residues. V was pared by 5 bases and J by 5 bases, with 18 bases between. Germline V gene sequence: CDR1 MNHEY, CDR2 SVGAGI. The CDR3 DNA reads TGTGCCAGCAGTACCCGGGCTAGCGTTGGCGAGACCCAGTACTTC. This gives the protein CASSTRASVGETQYF.

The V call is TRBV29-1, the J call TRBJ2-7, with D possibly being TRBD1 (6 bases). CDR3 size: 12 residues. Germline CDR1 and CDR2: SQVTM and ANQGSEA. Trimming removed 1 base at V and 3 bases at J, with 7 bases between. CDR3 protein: CSVEVQGYEQYF. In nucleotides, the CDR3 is TGCAGCGTTGAAGTACAGGGCTACGAGCAGTACTTC.

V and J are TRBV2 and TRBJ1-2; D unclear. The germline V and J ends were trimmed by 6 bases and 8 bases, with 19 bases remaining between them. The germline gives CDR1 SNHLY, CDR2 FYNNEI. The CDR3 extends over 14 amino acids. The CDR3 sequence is CASSRQPLSGGYTF. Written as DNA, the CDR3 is TGTGCCAGCAGCCGACAACCCCTATCGGGAGGCTACACCTTC.

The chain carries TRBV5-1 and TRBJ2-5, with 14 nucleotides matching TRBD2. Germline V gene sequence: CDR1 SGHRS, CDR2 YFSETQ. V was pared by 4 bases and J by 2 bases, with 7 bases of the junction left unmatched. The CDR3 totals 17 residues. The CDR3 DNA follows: TGCGCCAGCAGCAAAACCGGGACTAGCGGGGGACAAGAGACCCAGTACTTC. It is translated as CASSKTGTSGGQETQYF.

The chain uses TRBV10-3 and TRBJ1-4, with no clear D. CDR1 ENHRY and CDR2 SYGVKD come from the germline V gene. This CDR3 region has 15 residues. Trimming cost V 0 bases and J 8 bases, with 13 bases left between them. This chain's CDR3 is CAISESGSKKEKLFF. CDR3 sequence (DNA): TGTGCCATCAGTGAGTCGGGGAGTAAAAAGGAAAAACTGTTTTTT.

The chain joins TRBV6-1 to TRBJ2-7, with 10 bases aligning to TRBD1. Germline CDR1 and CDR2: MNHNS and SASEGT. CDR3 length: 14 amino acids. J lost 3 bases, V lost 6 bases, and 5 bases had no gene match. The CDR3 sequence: CASSYGTGVYEQYF. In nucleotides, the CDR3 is TGTGCCAGCAGCTACGGGACAGGGGTCTACGAGCAGTACTTC.